This T cell receptor (beta chain) was sequenced during a study of regulatory T cells in long-lasting Graves disease. About the research overall: Antithyroid drugs had been taken under 3 months by newly diagnosed Graves' patients.

HTBI primers from iRepertoire and Arm-PCR of CDR3 regions yielded the TCR beta libraries. MiXCR was run by TCRdb on the multiplex PCR reads, yielding one entry per CDR3 protein. Of just over 600,000 distinct CDR3 sequences listed, 15% to 20% are singletons. This CDR3 has 13 residues. J lost 2 bases, V lost 3 bases, and 0 bases had no gene match. CDR1 and CDR2 (germline): SNHLY, FYNNEI. Time point meaning: newly diagnosed GD, antithyroid drugs for less than 3 months. With RNA extracted from PBMCs as input, the TCR library was made. This clonotype was observed many times. The same sample was also used in a study of T cells in Graves' hyperthyroidism and ophthalmopathy.

This chain connects TRBV2 to TRBJ2-7, with TRBD1 matching 8 bases. The clonotype originates from a woman in her thirties with Graves disease. The source was peripheral blood mononuclear cells (PBMCs), collected at new diagnosis, from a patient treated with antithyroid drugs. CDR3 nucleotide sequence: TGTGCCAGCAGTGACAGGGGGCCCTACGAGCAGTACTTC. As protein: CASSDRGPYEQYF.